This TCR beta chain was sequenced during a study of regulatory T cells in long-lasting Graves disease. Study-level points and caveats: It was in persistent disease that TRBV28, TRBJ1-2 and TRBJ2-5 were favored.

Investigators prepared the TCR beta libraries by applying iRepertoire HTBI primers and Arm-PCR of CDR3 regions. As processed by the authors: Sequenced samples collectively carried roughly 60 TRBV and 15 or so TRBJ segments. MiXCR was run by TCRdb on the multiplex PCR reads, yielding one entry per CDR3 protein. Clone size and V and J calls follow TCRdb, not the original study. Here the sample spans more than 650,000 distinct CDR3 sequences, approximately 31% being singletons. V was pared by 6 bases and J by 4 bases, with 22 bases between. The CDR3 is made up of 16 amino acids. Germline lookup yields CDR1 MNHEY and CDR2 SVGEGT. Comment on this clonotype: Antigen unknown.

As to time point: persistent/refractory GD, antithyroid drugs over 5 years with positive TRAb. PBMC-extracted RNA yielded the TCR library. Graves' disease diagnosis followed American Thyroid Association guidelines. Collection of peripheral blood (about 8.1 milliliters) was done using EDTA tubes. The genes are TRBV6-2 or TRBV6-3 and TRBJ2-7, with D perhaps TRBD1 (5 bases). The TCR comes from a female donor with Graves disease. The input for sequencing was peripheral blood mononuclear cells (PBMCs), taken when the disease was refractory, from a patient treated with antithyroid drugs. The CDR3 DNA reads TGTGCCAGCAGCCAATTACAGGCCGGAAAAAGTTACGAGCAGTACTTC. This gives the protein CASSQLQAGKSYEQYF.